This T cell receptor beta chain stems from a study of T cell repertoires in cytomegalovirus infection. About the study: Use of recently identified HLA-C-restricted and well-studied HLA-B-restricted CMV epitopes was part of the study. The public TCR beta signatures pointed to both CMV infection and matching HLA type.

One entry per CDR3 protein, called by TCRdb with MiXCR from the reads. Of 800,000 to 950,000 distinct CDR3 sequences in the sample, over 25% were seen once. V lost 0 bases, J lost 2 bases, and 4 bases lay in between. The CDR3 covers 14 residues. Germline-derived CDR1 and CDR2 are MGHRA and YSYEKL. A few counts support this clonotype. The antigen remains undetermined. Sequencing used cultured CD8+ T cells from PBMCs, obtained from culture after CMV antigen stimulation. This sequence was found in a human donor in good health (CMV status not recorded). Some clones in this sample may be carry-over from other donors' samples. This chain uses TRBV4-1 with TRBJ2-2; D is uncertain. As DNA, the CDR3 is TGCGCCAGCAGCCAAGAAAGTAACACCGGGGAGCTGTTTTTT. Its translation: CASSQESNTGELFF.